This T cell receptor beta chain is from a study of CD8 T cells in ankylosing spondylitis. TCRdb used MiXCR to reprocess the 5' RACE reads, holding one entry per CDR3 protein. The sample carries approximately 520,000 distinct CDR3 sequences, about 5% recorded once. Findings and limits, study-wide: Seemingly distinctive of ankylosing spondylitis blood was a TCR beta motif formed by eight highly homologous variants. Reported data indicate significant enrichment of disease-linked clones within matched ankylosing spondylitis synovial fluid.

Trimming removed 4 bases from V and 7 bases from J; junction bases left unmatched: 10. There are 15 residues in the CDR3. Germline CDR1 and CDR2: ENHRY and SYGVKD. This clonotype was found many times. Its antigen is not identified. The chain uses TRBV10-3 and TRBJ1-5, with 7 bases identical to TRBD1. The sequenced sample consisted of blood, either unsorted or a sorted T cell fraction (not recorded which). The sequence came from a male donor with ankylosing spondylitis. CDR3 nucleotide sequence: TGTGCCATCAGTGCAAGGGCAGGGGGGGAACAGCCCCAGCATTTT. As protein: CAISARAGGEQPQHF.